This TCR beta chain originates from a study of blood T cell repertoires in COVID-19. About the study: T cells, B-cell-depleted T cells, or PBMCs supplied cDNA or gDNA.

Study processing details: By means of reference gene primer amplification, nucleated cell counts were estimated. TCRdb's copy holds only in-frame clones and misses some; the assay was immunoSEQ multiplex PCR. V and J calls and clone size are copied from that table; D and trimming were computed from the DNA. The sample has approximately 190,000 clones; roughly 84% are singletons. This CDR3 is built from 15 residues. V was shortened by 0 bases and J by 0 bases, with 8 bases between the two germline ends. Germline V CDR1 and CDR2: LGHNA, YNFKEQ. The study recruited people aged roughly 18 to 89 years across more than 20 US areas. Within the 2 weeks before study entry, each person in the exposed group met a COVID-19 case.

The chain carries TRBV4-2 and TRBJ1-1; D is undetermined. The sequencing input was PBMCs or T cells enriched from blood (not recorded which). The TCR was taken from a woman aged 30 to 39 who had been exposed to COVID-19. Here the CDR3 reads CASSQEAGLNTEAFF. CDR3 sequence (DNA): TGTGCCAGCAGCCAAGAAGCAGGCCTGAACACTGAAGCTTTCTTT.